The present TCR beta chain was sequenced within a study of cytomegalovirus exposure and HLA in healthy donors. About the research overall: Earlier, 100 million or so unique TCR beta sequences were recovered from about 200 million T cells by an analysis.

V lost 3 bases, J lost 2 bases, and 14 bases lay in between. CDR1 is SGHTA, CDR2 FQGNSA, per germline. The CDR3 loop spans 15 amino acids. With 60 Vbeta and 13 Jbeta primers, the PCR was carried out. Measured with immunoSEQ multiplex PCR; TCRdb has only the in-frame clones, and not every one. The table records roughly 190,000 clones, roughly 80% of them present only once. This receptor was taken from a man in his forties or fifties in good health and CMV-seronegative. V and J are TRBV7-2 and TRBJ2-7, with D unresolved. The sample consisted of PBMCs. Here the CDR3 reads CASSLASTLTYEQYF. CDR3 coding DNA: TGTGCCAGCAGCTTGGCTTCGACTCTTACCTACGAGCAGTACTTC.